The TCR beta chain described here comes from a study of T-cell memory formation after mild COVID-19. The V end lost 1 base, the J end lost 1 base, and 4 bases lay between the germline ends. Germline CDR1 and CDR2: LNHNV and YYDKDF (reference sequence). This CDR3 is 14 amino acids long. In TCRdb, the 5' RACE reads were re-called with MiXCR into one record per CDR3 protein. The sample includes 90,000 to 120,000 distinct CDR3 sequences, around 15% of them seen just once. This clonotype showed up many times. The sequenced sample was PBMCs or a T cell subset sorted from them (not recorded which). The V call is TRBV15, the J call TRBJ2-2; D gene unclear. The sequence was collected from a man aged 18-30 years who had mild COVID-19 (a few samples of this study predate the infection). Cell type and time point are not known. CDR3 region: CATSRARNTGELFF. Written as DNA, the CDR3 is TGTGCCACCAGCAGAGCCAGGAACACCGGGGAGCTGTTTTTT.